These T cell receptor beta chains were read from a single sample in a study of blood T cell repertoires in COVID-19. Repertoires were generated with immunoSEQ multiplex PCR, while TCRdb's copy carries only in-frame clones and drops some. Of approximately 270,000 clones in the sample, around 88% are singletons; the top ten hold roughly 0.8%. Material for sequencing was peripheral blood. These receptors were obtained from a man younger than 45 with acute or convalescent COVID-19. CDR3s include the opening cysteine and the closing phenylalanine or tryptophan. The order of the fields is clone size, J gene, V gene, D gene, CDR3 DNA, CDR3 protein. The D gene is left open where the match is weak. Clone size, where shown, is once, few, many, or a class for clones that have expanded.

size: -; J: TRBJ2-7; V: TRBV10-1; D: -; DNA: TGCGCCAGCAGTGGGACTTCGGGACTCACCTCCGGCGAGCAGTACTTC; CDR3: CASSGTSGLTSGEQYF
size: -; J: TRBJ2-1; V: TRBV7-9; D: -; DNA: TGTGCCAGCAGCCCCGAGATCGCTGAGCAGTTCTTC; CDR3: CASSPEIAEQFF
size: once; J: TRBJ1-2; V: TRBV27; D: TRBD1; DNA: TGTGCCAGCAGGCAAGGGGGCAGCGGAGGCTACACCTTC; CDR3: CASRQGGSGGYTF
size: -; J: TRBJ2-1; V: TRBV9; D: TRBD2; DNA: TGTGCCAGCAGCGCCCAACTAGCGGGGGGGCCGTTGGAGCAGTTCTTC; CDR3: CASSAQLAGGPLEQFF
size: -; J: TRBJ2-7; V: TRBV19; D: TRBD1; DNA: TGTGCCAGTAGTATAAAACAGGGGGCGACCTACGAGCAGTACTTC; CDR3: CASSIKQGATYEQYF
size: -; J: TRBJ2-7; V: TRBV28; D: -; DNA: TGTGCCAGCTCCCGAACAGGGACCTACGAGCAGTACTTC; CDR3: CASSRTGTYEQYF
size: -; J: TRBJ2-3; V: TRBV21-1; D: -; DNA: TGTGCCAGCAGTTTAGGACTAGCGGGGGGAACTAGCACAGATACGCAGTATTTT; CDR3: CASSLGLAGGTSTDTQYF
size: -; J: TRBJ1-4; V: TRBV14; D: -; DNA: TGTGCCAGCAGCCAAGAATTGGGGGCAGGTGAAAAACTGTTTTTT; CDR3: CASSQELGAGEKLFF
size: -; J: TRBJ1-1; V: TRBV19; D: -; DNA: TGTGCCAGTAGTCCCGAATTAGGGACAACTGAAGCTTTCTTT; CDR3: CASSPELGTTEAFF
size: -; J: TRBJ2-7; V: TRBV5-6; D: TRBD2; DNA: TGTGCCAGCAGTCATAGCGGGAGATTCTACGAGCAGTACTTC; CDR3: CASSHSGRFYEQYF
size: -; J: TRBJ1-1; V: TRBV18; D: TRBD1; DNA: TGTGCCAGCTCGCCGGACAGGGTTGAAGCTTTCTTT; CDR3: CASSPDRVEAFF
size: -; J: TRBJ1-1; V: TRBV14; D: TRBD1; DNA: TGTGCCAGCAGCCAAGTAGCAGGGGGAAGGGTGAACACTGAAGCTTTCTTT; CDR3: CASSQVAGGRVNTEAFF
size: once; J: TRBJ2-7; V: TRBV28; D: TRBD2; DNA: TGTGCCAGCGGACTAGCGGGGGAAAACTACGAGCAGTACTTC; CDR3: CASGLAGENYEQYF
size: -; J: TRBJ1-2; V: TRBV6-5; D: -; DNA: TGTGCCAGCAGTTACTCAGGTGGGAGGGCTCGGTCTGGCTACACCTTC; CDR3: CASSYSGGRARSGYTF
size: -; J: TRBJ1-3; V: TRBV15; D: -; DNA: TGTGCCACCAGCACCGAACAAGTCCGCTCTGGAAACACCATATATTTT; CDR3: CATSTEQVRSGNTIYF
size: -; J: TRBJ1-5; V: TRBV6-1; D: TRBD1; DNA: TGTGCCAGCAGTGGCCGGGACAGGGGCCAGATCAATCAGCCCCAGCATTTT; CDR3: CASSGRDRGQINQPQHF
size: -; J: TRBJ2-7; V: TRBV18; D: -; DNA: TGTGCCAGCTCACCGTACCAGGGCTACGAGCAGTACTTC; CDR3: CASSPYQGYEQYF
size: -; J: TRBJ2-5; V: TRBV27; D: TRBD1; DNA: TGTGCCAGCAGCCCAGGCCCGGCGACAGGGGCAGCGAAGACCCAGTACTTC; CDR3: CASSPGPATGAAKTQYF
size: once; J: TRBJ1-5; V: TRBV28; D: -; DNA: TGTGCCAGCAGTTTATCGGTTCCGGGGACCCGGGGGCAGCCCCAGCATTTT; CDR3: CASSLSVPGTRGQPQHF
size: -; J: TRBJ2-3; V: TRBV28; D: TRBD1; DNA: TGTGCCAGCAGTTTATCCGGGACAGGCACAGATACGCAGTATTTT; CDR3: CASSLSGTGTDTQYF
size: -; J: TRBJ2-3; V: TRBV30; D: -; DNA: TGTGCCTGGAGTTCCCCCTTCTCAGGCAGGGGTTTATCAGATACGCAGTATTTT; CDR3: CAWSSPFSGRGLSDTQYF
size: -; J: TRBJ1-3; V: TRBV29-1; D: TRBD1; DNA: TGCAGCGTTAGTCCGGACAGGATCTCTGGAAACACCATATATTTT; CDR3: CSVSPDRISGNTIYF
size: -; J: TRBJ2-7; V: TRBV9; D: TRBD1; DNA: TGTGCCAGCAGCGTAGCGGGACAGGCCCCGTACGAGCAGTACTTC; CDR3: CASSVAGQAPYEQYF
size: -; J: TRBJ2-3; V: TRBV15; D: -; DNA: TGTGCCACCAGCGTACTAAGGGGAAAAAATACGCAGTATTTT; CDR3: CATSVLRGKNTQYF
size: -; J: TRBJ2-3; V: TRBV4-1; D: -; DNA: TGCGCCAGCAGCCAAGTGGGGCTAGAGGCAGATACGCAGTATTTT; CDR3: CASSQVGLEADTQYF
size: -; J: TRBJ2-7; V: TRBV5-1; D: -; DNA: TGCGCCAGCAGCATTGACAGACTGTACGAGCAGTACTTC; CDR3: CASSIDRLYEQYF
size: -; J: TRBJ2-6; V: TRBV28; D: -; DNA: TGTGCCAGCAGTTCTACAGGGTTTACTGGGGCCAACGTCCTGACTTTC; CDR3: CASSSTGFTGANVLTF
size: -; J: TRBJ1-1; V: TRBV19; D: -; DNA: TGTGCCAGCTTGACAGGTAGTGTCGCTGAAGCTTTCTTT; CDR3: CASLTGSVAEAFF
size: -; J: TRBJ2-3; V: TRBV7-3; D: TRBD1; DNA: TGTGCCAGCAGCGCGACAGGGCCCACAGATACGCAGTATTTT; CDR3: CASSATGPTDTQYF
size: -; J: TRBJ1-1; V: TRBV7-9; D: -; DNA: TGTGCCAGCAGTTCTATGGGGGGAGACACTGAAGCTTTCTTT; CDR3: CASSSMGGDTEAFF
size: -; J: TRBJ1-1; V: TRBV3-1/TRBV3-2; D: -; DNA: TGTGCCAGCAGCCATGGGACTCTGAACACTGAAGCTTTCTTT; CDR3: CASSHGTLNTEAFF
size: -; J: TRBJ2-3; V: TRBV10-2; D: -; DNA: TGCGCCAGCAGTGAGTCGGGTAGCGGAGGTACGCAGTATTTT; CDR3: CASSESGSGGTQYF
size: -; J: TRBJ1-5; V: TRBV30; D: -; DNA: TGTGCCTGGAGTCAAGATGCCGGTCTGCAGCCCCAGCATTTT; CDR3: CAWSQDAGLQPQHF
size: -; J: TRBJ2-7; V: TRBV7-9; D: -; DNA: TGTGCCAGCAGCCAAGGACGGACTTCCTACGAGCAGTACTTC; CDR3: CASSQGRTSYEQYF
size: -; J: TRBJ2-2; V: TRBV7-3; D: -; DNA: TGTGCCAGCAGCCCAGGGGCTGATGGGGAGCTGTTTTTT; CDR3: CASSPGADGELFF
size: -; J: TRBJ1-5; V: TRBV30; D: -; DNA: TGTGCCTGGAGTGTAGTGGCAGTGAATCAGCCCCAGCATTTT; CDR3: CAWSVVAVNQPQHF
size: -; J: TRBJ2-7; V: TRBV28; D: -; DNA: TGTGCCAGCTACAGTGGGGGGTACGAGCAGTACTTC; CDR3: CASYSGGYEQYF
size: -; J: TRBJ1-1; V: TRBV19; D: TRBD1; DNA: TGTGCCAGTAGCCTATCGACAGGGCTGGCCACTGAAGCTTTCTTT; CDR3: CASSLSTGLATEAFF
size: once; J: TRBJ2-3; V: TRBV4-1; D: -; DNA: TGCGCCAGCAGCCAGTTGTCTGTTGTCGGTGGTACGCAGTATTTT; CDR3: CASSQLSVVGGTQYF
size: -; J: TRBJ2-3; V: TRBV7-8; D: -; DNA: TGTGCCAGCAGCTTCCGACAGGCCGCAGATACGCAGTATTTT; CDR3: CASSFRQAADTQYF
size: -; J: TRBJ2-1; V: TRBV3-1/TRBV3-2; D: -; DNA: TGTGCCAGCAGTCAAAACAGCTTTGAGCAGTTCTTC; CDR3: CASSQNSFEQFF
size: -; J: TRBJ1-6; V: TRBV19; D: -; DNA: TGTGCCAGTAGTATCCGACGGGGGAATTCACCCCTCCACTTT; CDR3: CASSIRRGNSPLHF
size: -; J: TRBJ2-1; V: TRBV7-3; D: -; DNA: TGTGCCAGCAGCTTGGGGGGGCTGTACAATGAGCAGTTCTTC; CDR3: CASSLGGLYNEQFF
size: -; J: TRBJ1-1; V: TRBV6-5; D: -; DNA: TGTGCCAGCAGTTACGAGGCGAACACTGAAGCTTTCTTT; CDR3: CASSYEANTEAFF
size: -; J: TRBJ2-3; V: TRBV12-3/TRBV12-4; D: -; DNA: TGTGCCAGCAGCCAAGCCTATACGCAGTATTTT; CDR3: CASSQAYTQYF
size: -; J: TRBJ2-5; V: TRBV9; D: TRBD2; DNA: TGTGCCAGCAGCGAATCGACTAGCGGGAGACAAGAGACCCAGTACTTC; CDR3: CASSESTSGRQETQYF
size: -; J: TRBJ2-2; V: TRBV19; D: TRBD1; DNA: TGTGCCAGTAGTGCCCGGACAGGGAACACCGGGGAGCTGTTTTTT; CDR3: CASSARTGNTGELFF
size: -; J: TRBJ2-7; V: TRBV28; D: TRBD1; DNA: TGTGCCAGCGGACCGGGACAGGGTAGGGAGCAGTACTTC; CDR3: CASGPGQGREQYF
size: -; J: TRBJ2-7; V: TRBV7-9; D: TRBD2; DNA: TGTGCCAGCAGCTTAGGTTTAGCGGGAGTTCTCGAGCAGTACTTC; CDR3: CASSLGLAGVLEQYF
size: -; J: TRBJ2-2; V: TRBV30; D: TRBD1; DNA: TGTGCCAACAGGGGAAACACCGGGGAGCTGTTTTTT; CDR3: CANRGNTGELFF
size: once; J: TRBJ2-2; V: TRBV6-2/TRBV6-3; D: -; DNA: TGTGCCAGCAGTTACTGGCGGGTCTCCACCGGGGAGCTGTTTTTT; CDR3: CASSYWRVSTGELFF
size: few; J: TRBJ2-7; V: TRBV6-7; D: TRBD2; DNA: TGTGCCAGCAGTTACCCTAGCGGGGGGGGTGTCAGGTTAGACGAGCAGTACTTC; CDR3: CASSYPSGGGVRLDEQYF
size: -; J: TRBJ2-3; V: TRBV5-8; D: -; DNA: TGTGCCAGCAGATTTTACCGGGGGTTAAGCGATACGCAGTATTTT; CDR3: CASRFYRGLSDTQYF
size: once; J: TRBJ2-1; V: TRBV28; D: -; DNA: TGTGCCAGCAGTTTATCCGGGACAACCTCTCGGGATGAGCAGTTCTTC; CDR3: CASSLSGTTSRDEQFF
size: -; J: TRBJ2-5; V: TRBV3-1/TRBV3-2; D: -; DNA: TGTGCCAGCAGCCCCATGACAGTCCAAGAGACCCAGTACTTC; CDR3: CASSPMTVQETQYF
size: -; J: TRBJ1-2; V: TRBV19; D: TRBD1; DNA: TGTGCCAGTAGTGGAGGGACAGGGGGCGGCTATGGCTACACCTTC; CDR3: CASSGGTGGGYGYTF
size: few; J: TRBJ1-2; V: TRBV2; D: TRBD1; DNA: TGTGCCAGTACGGGACAGACCTATGGCTACACCTTC; CDR3: CASTGQTYGYTF